This T cell receptor beta chain was recovered during a study of shared clonotypes between healthy human individuals. Looking at the study overall: The people who gave samples were a couple of women and a few men aged 18 to 49.

In its sample, this clone was seen once. The antigen remains undetermined. The CDR3 has 13 amino acids. V lost 6 bases and J lost 0, with 8 bases in between. Germline V gene sequence: CDR1 MGHDK, CDR2 SYGVNS. Clones were read by immunoSEQ multiplex PCR, and TCRdb kept only the in-frame ones, dropping some. The sample lists millions of clones, around nine tenths seen once, with about 0.13% in the top ten. Broader study findings: Apart from blood, nothing was sampled; tissue repertoires likely differ.

The receptor comes from a man aged 18-30 years in good health. The V call is TRBV25-1, the J call TRBJ1-2; tentatively, D is TRBD1 (6 bases). Sequenced: naive CD4+ T cells sorted from blood. As to subset: CD45RA+ positively selected. CDR3 coding DNA: TGTGCCAGCAGGCACAGGGCTAACTATGGCTACACCTTC. Protein sequence: CASRHRANYGYTF.